Included here is one T cell receptor (beta chain) sequence, with context. Its target is unknown. The record originates from a study of CXCR3-negative and CXCR3-positive naive CD8 T cells. Study information: Every library held about 1.5 +/- 0.3 million TRB reads, and the total came to roughly 150 million.

The CDR3 spans 15 residues. The germline CDR1 and CDR2 sequences are SGHDT and YYEEEE. Using triplicate sorts, about 270,000 cells were collected each time from every CD8+ T cell subset. In preparing the TRB cDNA libraries, 5' RACE with UMI labels was used. TCRdb reprocessed the 5' RACE reads and keeps a single row for each CDR3 protein, giving no DNA. The sample totals around 60,000 distinct CDR3 sequences; its top ten clones hold around 0.75%. Study results and limitations: Researchers reported similar TRBV-TRBJ usage in naive CXCR3-negative and CXCR3-positive cells, though memory differed. Naive cells positive for CXCR3 carried more hydrophobic TRB CDR3s than CXCR3-negative ones. Sequencing showed both naive subsets with comparably high diversity, and memory CD8+ cells much lower.

Sequenced sample: naive CXCR3+ CD8+ T cells from blood. Specified subset: CD45RO-CCR7+CD27+CD95- naive CD8+ T cells expressing CXCR3 (TNR3+). V usage is TRBV5-6 and J usage is TRBJ2-7; no DNA is available, so the TRBD2 call from TCRdb remains unchecked. This sequence was found in a human donor in good health. Some clones in this sample may be carry-over from other donors' samples. The CDR3 loop is CASSFASGNSYEQYF.